This TCR beta chain was captured by sequencing in a study of blood T cell repertoires in COVID-19. Study overall: Samples taken during acute and convalescent COVID-19 were collected in the United States, Italy and Spain. Nucleic acid was either cDNA or gDNA, and it came from T cells, B-cell-depleted T cells, or PBMCs.

This clone was detected once. In the original workflow: By means of reference gene primer amplification, nucleated cell counts were estimated. Generated by immunoSEQ multiplex PCR, the TCRdb table keeps only in-frame clones and is missing some. Clonal size and the V and J genes are those of that table, whereas D and trimming came from the DNA. The repertoire holds tens of thousands of clones, around 85% seen once, with about 12% in the top ten. Sample: peripheral blood. The sequence was obtained from a human donor in a cohort sampled during active COVID-19.

In DNA, the CDR3 is TGTGCCAGCAGTTTAGGGCCCCGTTGGGGGGAGCTGTTTTTT. Its protein is CASSLGPRWGELFF. The V and J genes are TRBV27 and TRBJ2-2; no definite D call. V was pared by 2 bases and J by 8 bases, with 12 bases between. CDR1 and CDR2 from the germline V gene are MNHEY and SMNVEV (reference sequence). The length of the CDR3 is 14 residues.